This T cell receptor beta chain was sequenced during a study of CD8 T cells in Susac syndrome. Germline lookup yields CDR1 SGHTA and CDR2 FQGNSA. V lost 5 bases and J lost 7; bases outside the gene matches: 7. CDR3 length: 13 amino acids. TEMRA cells were FACS-enriched, unlike CD8+ and CD4+ T cells, which were negatively isolated. Reverse transcription of roughly 0.5 to 1 ug RNA used random hexamers. By means of immunoSEQ multiplex PCR, TCR beta CDR3 spanning 54 Vbeta and 13 Jbeta underwent amplification. TCRdb passed the immunoSEQ multiplex PCR reads through MiXCR, listing each CDR3 protein once. This sample carries a few hundred thousand distinct CDR3 sequences, about 92% of them seen once, and the ten largest clones take roughly 0.07%. This clonotype has more than one count but fewer than ten.

The sequencing sample was made of CD4+ T cells from PBMCs. The chain couples TRBV7-2 to TRBJ2-7; TRBD1 matches at 8 bases. This receptor was obtained from a human donor with multiple sclerosis. The CDR3 loop is CASSVDRDREQYF. The CDR3 nucleotides are TGTGCCAGCAGCGTGGACAGGGATAGGGAGCAGTACTTC.